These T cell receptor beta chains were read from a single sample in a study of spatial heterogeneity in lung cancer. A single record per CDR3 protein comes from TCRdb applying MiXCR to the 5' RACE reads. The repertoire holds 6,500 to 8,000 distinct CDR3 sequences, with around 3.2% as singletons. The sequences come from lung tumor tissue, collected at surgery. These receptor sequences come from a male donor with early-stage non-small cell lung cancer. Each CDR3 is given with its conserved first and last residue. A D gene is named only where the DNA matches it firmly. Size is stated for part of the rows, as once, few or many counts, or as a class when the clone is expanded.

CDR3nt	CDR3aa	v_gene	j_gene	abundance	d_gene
TGCAGTGCTAAATCGGGGGGGGCCTGGGGAGATACGCAGTATTTT	CSAKSGGAWGDTQYF	TRBV20-1	TRBJ2-3	many	TRBD2
TGCAGTGCTAGAGAAATCCCAAATTACGAGCAGTACTTC	CSAREIPNYEQYF	TRBV20-1	TRBJ2-7	many	-
TGCAGCGTTGTCGGCGGTAATTCACCCCTCCACTTT	CSVVGGNSPLHF	TRBV29-1	TRBJ1-6	many	-
TGTGCCAGCAGATCAAGGCGACTAGCGAGCAGCCAAGAGACCCAGTACTTC	CASRSRRLASSQETQYF	TRBV28	TRBJ2-5	-	TRBD2
TGCAGCGTTCGAAACGGGGGGTATGGCTACACCTTC	CSVRNGGYGYTF	TRBV29-1	TRBJ1-2	medium-sized	-
TGTGCCAGCAGCAAGAGGGCCTGGGAGACCCAGTACTTC	CASSKRAWETQYF	TRBV11-2	TRBJ2-5	medium-sized	-
TGTGCCAGCAGCTTGGAGTGGAGGGTGAGGACTGAAGCTTTCTTT	CASSLEWRVRTEAFF	TRBV5-6	TRBJ1-1	many	-
TGTGCCTGGAGTGGCGGACAGGATAATTCACCCCTCCACTTT	CAWSGGQDNSPLHF	TRBV30	TRBJ1-6	medium-sized	TRBD1
TGCGCCAGCAGAATGACAGACAATGAGCAGTTCTTC	CASRMTDNEQFF	TRBV5-1	TRBJ2-1	many	-
TGTGCCAGCAGCTTGGTGGGGGGACTAGCGCGGACCGGGGAGCTGTTTTTT	CASSLVGGLARTGELFF	TRBV5-6	TRBJ2-2	many	TRBD2
TGCAGCGTTGTCCCACCCGTCGGCGAGCAGTACTTC	CSVVPPVGEQYF	TRBV29-1	TRBJ2-7	many	-
TGTGCCAGCAGTCCCCCGGACAGGCTATCCTACAATGAGCAGTTCTTC	CASSPPDRLSYNEQFF	TRBV27	TRBJ2-1	many	TRBD1
TGTGCGGCCGGGACTAGTCGTTATGAGCAGTTCTTC	CAAGTSRYEQFF	TRBV2	TRBJ2-1	many	TRBD2
TGTGCCAGCAGCTTAGTAGCGGGGATACAAGAGACCCAGTACTTC	CASSLVAGIQETQYF	TRBV7-2	TRBJ2-5	few	TRBD2
TGTGCCAGCAGCTTAGGAGCATACGAGCAGTACTTC	CASSLGAYEQYF	TRBV7-9	TRBJ2-7	-	-
TGTGCCAGCAGCTCAGGACAGGGGGTTGGCTACACCTTC	CASSSGQGVGYTF	TRBV7-9	TRBJ1-2	many	TRBD1
TGTGCCAGCAGCCAAGATGTCCCCTCCGGGACTAGCGGGAGAAGAGCTACGCAGTATTTT	CASSQDVPSGTSGRRATQYF	TRBV4-2	TRBJ2-3	medium-sized	TRBD2
TGCAGTGCTAGCCCTAGCGGGGGGCCCTCCTCCTACAATGAGCAGTTCTTC	CSASPSGGPSSYNEQFF	TRBV20-1	TRBJ2-1	many	TRBD2
TGTGCCAGCAGCGTAAGTGGGCAGCCTTCTAATGAAAAACTGTTTTTT	CASSVSGQPSNEKLFF	TRBV9	TRBJ1-4	medium-sized	-
TGCGCCAGCAGTCAAACGGAGCCCCAGGGAACCGGGGAGCTGTTTTTT	CASSQTEPQGTGELFF	TRBV23-1	TRBJ2-2	medium-sized	-
TGTGCCATCAGTGATTCTGACAGTGAAAAACTGTTTTTT	CAISDSDSEKLFF	TRBV10-3	TRBJ1-4	medium-sized	-
TGCGCCAGCAGCTCCCGTCGGGGGGGCTACACCTTC	CASSSRRGGYTF	TRBV5-1	TRBJ1-2	-	-
TGCAGTGCTAGAGATTTCTTTGGGACTAGCGGCTGGGATACGCAGTATTTT	CSARDFFGTSGWDTQYF	TRBV20-1	TRBJ2-3	-	TRBD2
TGTGCCAGCAGCGACAGAAACTACGAGCAGTACTTC	CASSDRNYEQYF	TRBV7-9	TRBJ2-7	many	-
TGTGCCAGCGCCCCTGGACAGGACTCCCTTTCTGGGGCCAACGTCCTGACTTTC	CASAPGQDSLSGANVLTF	TRBV11-1	TRBJ2-6	-	TRBD1
TGTGCCAGCAGTTCAAAGGGGGCCTACGAGCAGTACTTC	CASSSKGAYEQYF	TRBV12-3/TRBV12-4	TRBJ2-7	many	-
TGTGCCTGGACCCTAGGACAGGGGAACACAGATACGCAGTATTTT	CAWTLGQGNTDTQYF	TRBV30	TRBJ2-3	medium-sized	TRBD1
TGTGCCAGCAGCCGAAACCCTGGTGGGGATGAAAAACTGTTTTTT	CASSRNPGGDEKLFF	TRBV3-1	TRBJ1-4	many	-
TGTGCCTGGAGTAAAGGTGGCGGAGCCTACGAGCAGTACTTC	CAWSKGGGAYEQYF	TRBV30	TRBJ2-7	medium-sized	-
TGTGCCAGCACTCGCTTTTCCCGGGACCGCGGGGCCTACGAGCAGTACTTC	CASTRFSRDRGAYEQYF	TRBV11-2	TRBJ2-7	hyperexpanded	-
TGCAGCGTTCTCACGGGTATGAACACTGAAGCTTTCTTT	CSVLTGMNTEAFF	TRBV29-1	TRBJ1-1	many	-
TGTGCCAGCAGTTACCAAGAGACCCAGTACTTC	CASSYQETQYF	TRBV27	TRBJ2-5	many	-
TGCGCCAGCAGGGGAAGGCGGGACCTAACGAAGGATGAGCAGTTCTTC	CASRGRRDLTKDEQFF	TRBV10-2	TRBJ2-1	medium-sized	-
TGTGCCAGTAGCCTACAGGGAGACGGCTACACCTTC	CASSLQGDGYTF	TRBV19	TRBJ1-2	many	-
TGCGCCAGCAGCTTGGCTGGGGACACTGAAGCTTTCTTT	CASSLAGDTEAFF	TRBV5-1	TRBJ1-1	many	-
TGTGCCAGCACCTCAGGGGGAGGTCAGCCCCAGCATTTT	CASTSGGGQPQHF	TRBV6-5	TRBJ1-5	few	TRBD1
TGTGCCAGCAGTTACGGGGGGAATCAGCCCCAGCATTTT	CASSYGGNQPQHF	TRBV6-5	TRBJ1-5	medium-sized	-
TGTGCCAGCAGCACCCAGGAGGGGGCCGAGCAGTTCTTC	CASSTQEGAEQFF	TRBV7-3	TRBJ2-1	few	-
TGTGCCAGCTCCCCCTCCCGGGGACACCGCTCCTACGAGCAGTACTTC	CASSPSRGHRSYEQYF	TRBV27	TRBJ2-7	many	-
TGTGCCAGCTCACCCGGGGTCATGAACACTGAAGCTTTCTTT	CASSPGVMNTEAFF	TRBV18	TRBJ1-1	medium-sized	-
TGCAGCGTCGCGGACTCTACCTTTGAAGCTTTCTTT	CSVADSTFEAFF	TRBV29-1	TRBJ1-1	medium-sized	-
TGTGCCAGCAGCCAAGTCTATAGCGGGGCGGGGGTAGATACGCAGTATTTT	CASSQVYSGAGVDTQYF	TRBV3-1	TRBJ2-3	medium-sized	TRBD2
TGTGCCAGCAGCTTGGACAGGGGGCTGGGTCAGCCCCAGCATTTT	CASSLDRGLGQPQHF	TRBV7-8	TRBJ1-5	many	TRBD1
TGTGCCATCAGTCCGACAGGGGACCACGAGCAGTACTTC	CAISPTGDHEQYF	TRBV10-3	TRBJ2-7	medium-sized	TRBD1
TGTGCCTCCCAACGGCAGGGGAGCACAGATACGCAGTATTTT	CASQRQGSTDTQYF	TRBV7-9	TRBJ2-3	many	-
TGTGCCAGCAGCCCAGGGGCCGTGGGGTCTGGAAACACCATATATTTT	CASSPGAVGSGNTIYF	TRBV7-7	TRBJ1-3	many	-
TGCAGTGCTACCGGACTAGCGGGCGGGGACATTCAGTACTTC	CSATGLAGGDIQYF	TRBV20-1	TRBJ2-4	few	TRBD2
TGTGCCAGCAGTTTCGGGGGGGGCATGGACGAGCAGTACTTC	CASSFGGGMDEQYF	TRBV12-3/TRBV12-4	TRBJ2-7	many	TRBD2
TGTGCCAGCAGAACCGGGTCCTGGGACGAGACCCAGTACTTC	CASRTGSWDETQYF	TRBV2	TRBJ2-5	medium-sized	-